These 31 T cell receptor beta chains were sequenced from one sample in a study of blood T cell repertoires in COVID-19. TCRdb's copy holds only in-frame clones and misses some; the assay was immunoSEQ multiplex PCR. The data contain approximately 80,000 clones, 82% of them singletons. Sequences were obtained from peripheral blood. The source is a human donor in a cohort sampled during active COVID-19.

The chain is built from TRBV19 and TRBJ1-1, with D maybe TRBD1 (6 bases). The CDR3 has 13 amino acids. V gave up 7 bases and J gave up 6 bases, with 15 bases separating them. Germline V gives CDR1 LNHDA, CDR2 SQIVND (reference sequence). The CDR3 DNA reads TGTGCCAGTATCTCCGCCCCAGGGGCTGAAGCTTTCTTT. Its translation is CASISAPGAEAFF.

The rearrangement uses TRBV28 and TRBJ2-7, with 7 bases aligning to TRBD1. CDR1 and CDR2 (germline): MDHEN, SYDVKM. Losses at the gene ends were 3 bases for V and 3 bases for J; bases not matched to a gene: 2. This CDR3 spans 13 amino acids. The CDR3 region has the DNA TGTGCCAGCAGTTTGGGACAGAACTACGAGCAGTACTTC. Translating gives CASSLGQNYEQYF.

V is TRBV6-4 and J is TRBJ1-5, with D hard to call. This CDR3 contains 15 residues. CDR1 is MRHNA and CDR2 is SNTAGT in the germline V gene. Trimming shortened V by 9 bases and J by 1 base, and 16 bases separated the two germline ends. The CDR3 DNA follows: TGTGCCAGAAAGTACGGGGTAAGAAGCAATCAGCCCCAGCATTTT. Protein product: CARKYGVRSNQPQHF.

The chain combines TRBV18 with TRBJ1-1, with D uncertain. The ends were cut back, 4 bases at V and 3 bases at J, with 15 bases in the middle. The CDR3 covers 15 residues. The V gene's germline CDR1 is KGHSH and CDR2 LQKENI. The CDR3 sequence is CASSLEVGWDTEAFF. The CDR3 nucleotides are TGTGCCAGCTCACTGGAAGTCGGGTGGGACACTGAAGCTTTCTTT. The full variable domain, with the rest looked up from reference TRBV18 and TRBJ1-1, is NAGVMQNPRHLVRRRGQEARLRCSPMKGHSHVYWYRQLPEEGLKFMVYLQKENIIDESGMPKERFSAEFPKEGPSILRIQQVVRGDSAAYFCASSLEVGWDTEAFFGQGTRLTVV.

CDR3 in DNA: TGTGCCAGCAGTTTACAGGGGGCAGGAAATCAGCCCCAGCATTTT. Amino acid sequence: CASSLQGAGNQPQHF. J is TRBJ1-5 and V is TRBV28, with 8 positions matching TRBD1. The CDR3 totals 15 residues. V lost 2 bases to trimming and J lost 4 bases; unmatched junction nucleotides: 4. Germline V lookup: CDR1 MDHEN, CDR2 SYDVKM.

The chain carries TRBV5-4 and TRBJ2-7; possibly TRBD1 for D (5 bases). Germline V CDR1 and CDR2: SGHNT, YYREEE (reference sequence). CDR3 length equals 16 residues. V was pared by 4 bases and J by 4 bases, with 21 bases between. CDR3 in amino acids: CASSKTRQTNAYEQYF. Here the CDR3 DNA reads TGTGCCAGCAGCAAAACCCGACAGACGAACGCTTACGAGCAGTACTTC.

Note on this clone: Compared with germline, one end of the junction differs, possibly owing to a read error. This sequence joins TRBV19 and TRBJ2-1; possible D gene TRBD1, 5 bases. CDR3 length equals 16 residues. Germline lookup yields CDR1 LNHDA and CDR2 SQIVND (reference sequence). The CDR3: CASRIGVQATYNEQFF. For the CDR3, the DNA is TGTGCCAGTAGGATAGGGGTTCAGGCTACCTACAATGAGCAGTTCTTC.

This clone occurred a few times. V is TRBV18 and J is TRBJ2-7; D possibly corresponds to TRBD2 (5 bases). The ends were cut back, 3 bases at V and 4 bases at J, with 13 bases in the middle. The CDR3 is 14 residues long. The germline V gene has CDR1 KGHSH and CDR2 LQKENI. The CDR3, as DNA: TGTGCCAGCTCACCTTCCACGGGGAAATACGAGCAGTACTTC. This gives the protein CASSPSTGKYEQYF.

The chain is built from TRBV6-5 and TRBJ1-3, with unresolved D. CDR3 size: 10 residues. V lost 7 bases and J lost 8, with 6 bases in between. The germline V gene encodes CDR1 MNHEY and CDR2 SVGAGI. In DNA, the CDR3 is TGTGCCAGCAACGGAGACACCATATATTTT. This gives the protein CASNGDTIYF.

As DNA, the CDR3 is TGTGCCAGTAGATCCCCAGGAGGGGAAAACATTCAGTACTTC. This encodes CASRSPGGENIQYF. The gene calls are TRBV19 and TRBJ2-4; D may be TRBD2 (6 bases). CDR1 is LNHDA and CDR2 is SQIVND in the germline V gene (reference sequence). Trimming took 6 bases from V and 5 from J, leaving 14 bases between them. The length of the CDR3 is 14 residues.

The V gene is TRBV7-3, the J gene TRBJ1-1; 9 nucleotides match TRBD1. The germline CDR1 and CDR2 sequences are SGHTA and FQGTGA. The V segment lost 5 bases and the J segment 11 bases; nucleotides outside the gene matches: 12. This CDR3 spans 14 amino acids. The CDR3 protein is CASSPGTGLIGAFF. CDR3 sequence (DNA): TGTGCCAGCAGCCCCGGGACAGGGTTAATTGGGGCTTTCTTT.

The J gene is TRBJ2-7, the V gene TRBV5-6, with D hard to call. Trimming cost V 1 base and J 2 bases, with 13 bases left between them. Germline CDR1 and CDR2: SGHDT and YYEEEE. The length of the CDR3 is 15 residues. The CDR3 nucleotides read TGTGCCAGCAGCTTGCTTGTAACACACACCTACGAGCAGTACTTC. Amino acids: CASSLLVTHTYEQYF.

The chain employs TRBV19 and TRBJ1-1; tentative D call: TRBD1 (5 bases). Germline V CDR1 and CDR2: LNHDA, SQIVND (reference sequence). The CDR3 extends over 15 amino acids. V was cut by 1 base and J by 4 bases, with 13 bases left in between. CDR3 DNA sequence: TGTGCCAGTAGTATAGTCACAGGTTTTGGCACTGAAGCTTTCTTT. It yields the protein CASSIVTGFGTEAFF.

The CDR3 coding sequence is TGTGCCAGCAGTGAAGCGGAAGGGGGCTACGAGCAGTACTTC. It yields the protein CASSEAEGGYEQYF. The J gene is TRBJ2-7, the V gene TRBV6-1; a possible D gene is TRBD1 (6 bases). CDR1 and CDR2 from the germline V gene are MNHNS and SASEGT. This CDR3 has 14 residues. Trimming left V 0 bases short and J 3 bases short, with 9 bases between.

This chain uses TRBV19 with TRBJ1-1; 7 bases are shared with TRBD1. The V gene's germline CDR1 is LNHDA and CDR2 SQIVND (reference sequence). The ends lost 4 bases at V and 2 bases at J; junction bases unmatched: 7. The CDR3 has 15 residues. The CDR3 loop is CASSRAGTANTEAFF. The CDR3 bases are TGTGCCAGTAGTAGGGCCGGGACAGCAAACACTGAAGCTTTCTTT. Drawing the rest from reference TRBV19 and TRBJ1-1, the complete variable domain is DGGITQSPKYLFRKEGQNVTLSCEQNLNHDAMYWYRQDPGQGLRLIYYSQIVNDFQKGDIAEGYSVSREKKESFPLTVTSAQKNPTAFYLCASSRAGTANTEAFFGQGTRLTVV.

V gene TRBV7-8 combines with J gene TRBJ1-2; 12 bases line up with TRBD1. CDR1 and CDR2 from the germline V gene are SGHVS and FQNEAQ. The CDR3 sequence is 15 residues long. Losses at the gene ends were 5 bases for V and 5 bases for J; bases not matched to a gene: 6. The CDR3 is CASSPGTGGAYGYTF. The CDR3 DNA reads as TGTGCCAGCAGCCCCGGGACAGGGGGCGCTTATGGCTACACCTTC.

J is TRBJ2-3 and V is TRBV5-4; D uncertain. Germline CDR1 reads SGHNT; CDR2 reads YYREEE (reference sequence). This CDR3 has 12 residues. Trimming cost V 1 base and J 4 bases, with 4 bases left between them. The CDR3 protein is CASSLYSDTQYF. DNA of the CDR3: TGTGCCAGCAGCTTGTACTCAGATACGCAGTATTTT.

The V gene is TRBV2, the J gene TRBJ2-3; 9 bases align to TRBD2. CDR1 is SNHLY and CDR2 is FYNNEI in the germline V gene. The CDR3 has 15 amino acids. The V gene end was trimmed by 5 bases and the J gene end by 2 bases; junction bases not matched to a gene: 5. The CDR3 reads CASSRVAGATDTQYF. CDR3 coding DNA: TGTGCCAGCAGTAGGGTAGCGGGGGCCACAGATACGCAGTATTTT.

CDR3 in amino acids: CASSLRATNEKLFF. The CDR3 DNA follows: TGTGCCAGCAGCTTACGTGCAACTAATGAAAAACTGTTTTTT. V is TRBV7-6 and J is TRBJ1-4, with D uncertain. Deletions cut 2 bases from V and 0 bases from J, with 4 bases between. CDR1 SGHVS and CDR2 FNYEAQ come from the germline V gene. The CDR3 spans 14 residues.

This chain links TRBV18 with TRBJ2-1; 9 nucleotides align to TRBD1. With V trimmed by 6 bases and J by 8 bases, 5 bases remained unmatched. The CDR3 spans 13 residues. Germline lookup yields CDR1 KGHSH and CDR2 LQKENI. In DNA form, the CDR3 reads TGTGCCAGCTCGGACAGGGGTTCCCATGAGCAGTTCTTC. Translated, it gives CASSDRGSHEQFF.

This chain connects TRBV7-2 to TRBJ2-6; perhaps TRBD2 as D (6 bases). V lost 6 bases to trimming and J lost 0 bases, with 12 bases between them. CDR1 is SGHTA, CDR2 FQGNSA, per germline. This CDR3 comprises 16 residues. The CDR3 spells CASRPGLPSGANVLTF. CDR3 nucleotides: TGTGCCAGCAGACCGGGACTGCCCTCTGGGGCCAACGTCCTGACTTTC.

V and J are TRBV4-1 and TRBJ2-5, with D tentatively TRBD2 (5 bases). This CDR3 has 17 residues. V gave up 1 base and J gave up 5 bases, with 20 bases separating them. Germline loops: CDR1 MGHRA, CDR2 YSYEKL. The CDR3: CASSQGALRGLGETQYF. The CDR3 bases are TGCGCCAGCAGCCAAGGTGCCCTTCGAGGACTGGGGGAGACCCAGTACTTC.

CDR3 residues: CASSHQGGRREKLFF. For the CDR3, the DNA is TGCGCCAGCAGCCACCAGGGGGGACGGCGTGAAAAACTGTTTTTT. This sequence joins TRBV5-1 and TRBJ1-4, with 7 bases lining up with TRBD1. The CDR3 is made up of 15 amino acids. Trimming removed 4 bases from V and 7 bases from J; junction bases left unmatched: 10. The germline V gene has CDR1 SGHRS and CDR2 YFSETQ.

The genes are TRBV2 and TRBJ1-1, with 10 nucleotides matching TRBD1. The V gene's germline CDR1 is SNHLY and CDR2 FYNNEI. This CDR3 contains 14 residues. V lost 9 bases and J lost 3; bases outside the gene matches: 7. The chain's CDR3 is CASRQGAGHTEAFF. As DNA, the CDR3 is TGTGCCAGTCGACAGGGGGCGGGCCACACTGAAGCTTTCTTT.

V is TRBV6-5 and J is TRBJ1-4; D possibly corresponds to TRBD1 (6 bases). Deletions cut 6 bases from V and 8 bases from J, with 16 bases between. The germline CDR1 and CDR2 sequences are MNHEY and SVGAGI. The CDR3 runs 14 residues. For the CDR3, the DNA is TGTGCCAGCAGAAGACGGGGACATTGGGAAAAACTGTTTTTT. This encodes CASRRRGHWEKLFF.

J is TRBJ1-2 and V is TRBV7-9; D is perhaps TRBD1 (5 bases). V lost 2 bases to trimming and J lost 4 bases, with 8 bases between them. Per germline, CDR1 SEHNR and CDR2 FQNEAQ (reference sequence). The length of the CDR3 is 13 residues. The CDR3 DNA reads TGTGCCAGCAGCTTAATGGGGCCCTATGGCTACACCTTC. Translated, it gives CASSLMGPYGYTF.

The V call is TRBV9, the J call TRBJ1-2; 7 bases fit TRBD1. The junction had 12 bases not matched to a gene; V was cut back by 0 bases and J by 4 bases. This CDR3 is built from 17 residues. Germline-derived CDR1 and CDR2 are SGDLS and YYNGEE. CDR3 residues: CASSVGPGQHIAYGYTF. The CDR3 nucleotides read TGTGCCAGCAGCGTAGGCCCGGGACAGCACATCGCCTATGGCTACACCTTC.

The V call is TRBV10-3, the J call TRBJ2-2; TRBD1 might be the D (6 bases). Between the trimmed V and J ends, which lost 6 bases and 1 base, there was a span of 15 bases. The germline V gene has CDR1 ENHRY and CDR2 SYGVKD. This CDR3 is built from 16 residues. The CDR3 coding sequence is TGTGCCATCAGCCCTGGACAGAACTTGAACACCGGGGAGCTGTTTTTT. It yields the protein CAISPGQNLNTGELFF.

V gene TRBV5-4 combines with J gene TRBJ2-3; 8 positions agree with TRBD2. The CDR3 covers 16 residues. The germline CDR1 and CDR2 sequences are SGHNT and YYREEE (reference sequence). V trimming: 0 bases; J trimming: 2 bases; junction bases outside the gene matches: 5. The CDR3 sequence is CASSLVVAGYTDTQYF. Here the CDR3 DNA reads TGTGCCAGCAGCTTGGTGGTAGCGGGGTACACAGATACGCAGTATTTT.

The chain is built from TRBV28 and TRBJ1-3; a possible D gene is TRBD1 (5 bases). Germline CDR1 is MDHEN and CDR2 is SYDVKM. V was shortened by 5 bases and J by 2 bases, with 19 bases between the two germline ends. The CDR3 loop spans 17 amino acids. CDR3 protein: CASSPVYNDRTGNTIYF. The CDR3 DNA reads TGTGCCAGCAGTCCCGTTTACAACGACAGAACTGGAAACACCATATATTTT.

Comment on this clone: Germline is not matched at one junction end, which may reflect a read error. This chain joins TRBV11-2 and TRBJ1-2, with D perhaps matching TRBD1 (6 bases). The germline gives CDR1 SGHAT, CDR2 FQNNGV. CDR3 size: 12 residues. CDR3 in DNA: TGTGCCAGCAGCTTAGTCCGGGACAAGAAGATCTTC. Amino acids: CASSLVRDKKIF.